This T cell receptor beta chain comes out of a study of response to subunit inactivated influenza vaccine (dated by TCRdb to about 2018). Notes on the research overall: To follow how T cells responded to a trivalent subunit inactivated influenza vaccine, the researchers relied on deep quantitative profiling of the T cell receptor repertoire. General findings and caveats noted by the study authors: It was suggested by the authors that each seasonal influenza vaccination may recruit only a limited number of new T cells.

Libraries were built with RT-PCR. Instrument on record: Illumina HiSeq 2500. The public reads were quality trimmed at Q25 with fastp and then assembled into clones with MiXCR by TCRdb, keeping productive beta chains. Rows are unified per CDR3 protein, each entry keeping the most common DNA and genes. Across this sample there are roughly 790,000 distinct CDR3 sequences, with about 20% seen only once. The top ten clonotypes cover approximately 10% of the sample. Clipping removes 5 bases from V and 1 base from J, with 3 as the unmatched junction base count. From the germline V gene, CDR1 is ENHRY and CDR2 is SYGVKD. The CDR3 runs 14 amino acids, cysteine and phenylalanine included. CDR3 DNA is the only sequence kept; it has 42 bases, read in frame from the first base. There are a few counts of this clonotype. No cognate antigen has been identified for it. Base-call qualities are not available, and no considerably larger clone is one nucleotide away.

Source: PBMCs from blood, taken around 5 days after vaccination. The sequence was obtained from a man between 45 and 60 years old who received an inactivated influenza vaccine. Donor details come from another sample of the same person, matched by shared clones. Recombination connected TRBV10-3 to TRBJ2-5; 8 bases in the middle match TRBD1. The CDR3: CAISQQGAQETQYF. The DNA reads TGTGCCATCAGTCAGCAGGGGGCCCAAGAGACCCAGTACTTC.